This T cell receptor (beta chain) derives from a study of T cell responses to AZD1222 COVID-19 vaccine. Study-level background: Doses given second, at about 4 or about 12 weeks, were pooled. General study points: The breadth and depth of Spike-specific TCRs increased once two AZD1222 doses had been given. Spike was spanned by vaccine-associated CD4 TCRs, which were dominant at 160-218 and 743-854. Most donors were white British and more were female, and clonal diversity was possibly underestimated.

Remarks on this clone: What it binds is unknown.

Here immunoSEQ multiplex PCR was the method, and the copy in TCRdb shows in-frame clones only, minus some. The sample holds approximately 89,000 clones, 70% to 90% seen once. CDR1 is SGHTA and CDR2 is FQGNSA in the germline V gene. V lost 0 bases, J lost 5 bases, and 16 bases lay in between. The CDR3 is 17 amino acids. V gene TRBV7-2 combines with J gene TRBJ1-4; the D is unclear. This receptor was obtained from an adult in good health. The material was peripheral blood, obtained on day 0 of AZD1222 vaccination. The chain's CDR3 is CASSLAFLGGMNEKLFF. For the CDR3, the DNA is TGTGCCAGCAGCTTAGCGTTCCTCGGCGGGATGAATGAAAAACTGTTTTTT.